This T cell receptor beta chain originates from a study of cytomegalovirus exposure and HLA in healthy donors. In the study overall: About 80 million unique TCRs from HLA-typed donors made up an early data release. Study-level points and caveats: A previous analysis found most TCR beta V segments productive roughly 90% or roughly 30% of the time.

V was clipped by 0 bases and J by 8 bases; unmatched bases: 8. Germline V gene lookup returns CDR1 LGHNA and CDR2 YSLEER. The CDR3 loop spans 16 amino acids. A multiplex PCR was run with 60 Vbeta primers and 13 Jbeta primers. As processed by the authors: Approximately 79 million unique TCR beta chains, around 11 million of them shared, were counted by a later analysis. Method: immunoSEQ multiplex PCR; TCRdb's copy keeps in-frame clones and lacks some. V and J calls and clone size are those listed in that table; D and trimming were worked out from the DNA. The repertoire holds roughly 80,000 clones, 65% to 85% seen once, with 15% to 20% in the top ten. As concerns this clone: Antigen: not known.

The clonotype comes from a woman aged 40 to 49 in good health and CMV-seropositive. The sample consisted of PBMCs. The chain joins TRBV4-3 to TRBJ2-1; 9 positions agree with TRBD1. CDR3 sequence: CASSQDGTGLGYEQFF. The CDR3 DNA follows: TGCGCCAGCAGCCAAGATGGGACAGGGTTAGGGTATGAGCAGTTCTTC.